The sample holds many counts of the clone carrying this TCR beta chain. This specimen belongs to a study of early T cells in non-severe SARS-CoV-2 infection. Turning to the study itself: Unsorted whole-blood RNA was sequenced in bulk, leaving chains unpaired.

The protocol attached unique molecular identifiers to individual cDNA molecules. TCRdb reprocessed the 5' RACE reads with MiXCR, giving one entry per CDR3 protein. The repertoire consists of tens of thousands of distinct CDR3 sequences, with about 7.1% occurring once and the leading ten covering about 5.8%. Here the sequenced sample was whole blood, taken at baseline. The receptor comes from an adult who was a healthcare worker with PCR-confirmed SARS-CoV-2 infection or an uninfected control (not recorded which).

The CDR3 sequence is CATRDLYNEQFF. The CDR3 nucleotides read TGTGCCACCCGGGACCTTTACAATGAGCAGTTCTTC. The chain has TRBV19 and TRBJ2-1, with D possibly called TRBD1 or TRBD2 (5 bases each). V lost 10 bases and J lost 4, with 11 bases in between. CDR1 and CDR2 (germline): LNHDA, SQIVND (reference sequence). This CDR3 spans 12 amino acids.